These 17 T cell receptor beta chains came from one sample sequenced in a study of T cell repertoires in ileal Crohn's disease. Sequenced by immunoSEQ multiplex PCR; TCRdb stores in-frame clones only, minus some. The sample lists roughly 60,000 clones; about 88% were seen once. Time point denoted: neoterminal ileum biopsy at postoperative endoscopy, about 6 months after surgery. Specimen: ileal tissue. Every receptor here comes from an adult with Crohn's disease.

The J gene is TRBJ2-3, the V gene TRBV4-1, with a possible D match to TRBD1 (6 bases). The CDR3 has 15 amino acids. Germline V gives CDR1 MGHRA, CDR2 YSYEKL. The V end was cut by 3 bases, the J end by 2 bases, with 12 bases between. CDR3 DNA: TGCGCCAGCAGCCATAGGACAGAAGCCACAGATACGCAGTATTTT. Translated, it gives CASSHRTEATDTQYF.

This rearrangement joins TRBV5-1 to TRBJ2-3; 10 nucleotides agree with TRBD1. V lost 7 bases to trimming and J lost 6 bases; unmatched junction nucleotides: 8. Looked up from germline, CDR1 is SGHRS and CDR2 is YFSETQ. This CDR3 region has 14 residues. The CDR3 sequence: CASVDRGTSDTQYF. CDR3 sequence (DNA): TGCGCCAGCGTGGACAGGGGGACCTCGGATACGCAGTATTTT.

This clone has only one observation. CDR3 nucleotide sequence: TGTGCCAGCAGCGTGGCTAGCTTCTCCGGGGAGCTGTTTTTT. Translated: CASSVASFSGELFF. The chain has TRBV9 and TRBJ2-2, with TRBD2 as a possible D gene (5 bases). The CDR3 loop spans 14 amino acids. Looked up from germline, CDR1 is SGDLS and CDR2 is YYNGEE. The ends were cut back, 2 bases at V and 6 bases at J, with 11 bases in the middle.

The CDR3 DNA sequence: TGTGCCAGCAGCCGTCCCGGGACAGGGATGAACGAGCAGTACTTC. Its translation is CASSRPGTGMNEQYF. The chain carries TRBV11-2 and TRBJ2-7; TRBD1 matches 9 bases. Germline-derived CDR1 and CDR2 are SGHAT and FQNNGV. V was clipped by 5 bases and J by 5 bases; unmatched bases: 10. The CDR3 has 15 residues.

The rearrangement links TRBV13 to TRBJ1-1; D call uncertain. V was cut by 8 bases and J by 2 bases, with 21 bases left in between. This CDR3 has 16 residues. Per the germline V gene, CDR1 is PRHDT and CDR2 is FYEKMQ (reference sequence). The CDR3 sequence is CASRPSDFDGNTEAFF. In DNA, the CDR3 is TGTGCCAGCCGACCTTCCGACTTTGACGGAAACACTGAAGCTTTCTTT.

The chain employs TRBV27 and TRBJ1-1; 9 bases line up with TRBD1. V was pared by 3 bases and J by 5 bases, with 7 bases of the junction left unmatched. From germline, CDR1 is MNHEY and CDR2 SMNVEV (reference sequence). This CDR3 contains 15 residues. CDR3 coding DNA: TGTGCCAGCAGTTTCGGATACAGGGGGCAGACTGAAGCTTTCTTT. This codes for CASSFGYRGQTEAFF.

This rearrangement joins TRBV7-9 to TRBJ1-1, with TRBD1 as a possible D gene (5 bases). The V and J ends lost 1 base and 3 bases respectively, with 6 bases between them. Germline V gene lookup returns CDR1 SEHNR and CDR2 FQNEAQ (reference sequence). The CDR3 totals 13 residues. CDR3: CASSLVRDTEAFF. DNA for the CDR3: TGTGCCAGCAGCTTAGTCAGGGACACTGAAGCTTTCTTT. Filled out from reference TRBV7-9 and TRBJ1-1, the complete variable domain reads DTGVSQNPRHKITKRGQNVTFRCDPISEHNRLYWYRQTLGQGPEFLTYFQNEAQLEKSRLLSDRFSAERPKGSFSTLEIQRTEQGDSAMYLCASSLVRDTEAFFGQGTRLTVV.

The chain links TRBV7-2 to TRBJ2-1; 8 positions agree with TRBD1. The CDR3 has 15 amino acids. Germline-derived CDR1 and CDR2 are SGHTA and FQGNSA. With V trimmed by 5 bases and J by 7 bases, 10 bases remained unmatched. The CDR3 loop reads CASSEDRGGGNEQFF. DNA for the CDR3: TGTGCCAGCAGCGAAGACAGGGGTGGAGGGAATGAGCAGTTCTTC.

This chain connects TRBV19 to TRBJ1-5; maybe TRBD1 (5 bases). The V end lost 4 bases, the J end lost 3 bases, and 10 bases lay between the germline ends. The CDR3 is 14 amino acids. Per the germline V gene, CDR1 is LNHDA and CDR2 is SQIVND (reference sequence). The CDR3 is CASSRWGDNQPQHF. The CDR3 nucleotides read TGTGCCAGTAGTAGATGGGGGGACAATCAGCCCCAGCATTTT.

In its sample, this clone was seen once. This sequence joins TRBV6-6 and TRBJ2-3; D not resolved. The CDR3 sequence is 14 residues long. V shed 7 bases and J shed 5 bases, with 16 bases lying between them. The V gene's germline CDR1 is MNHNY and CDR2 SVGAGI (reference sequence). The CDR3 nucleotides read TGTGCCAGCACGACTCCCCCACGCGGAGATACGCAGTATTTT. Its protein product is CASTTPPRGDTQYF.

The rearrangement links TRBV27 to TRBJ2-1; D gene ambiguous. The germline V gene encodes CDR1 MNHEY and CDR2 SMNVEV (reference sequence). Trimming took off 2 bases at V and 10 bases at J, with 9 bases between the two ends. This CDR3 is 12 amino acids long. CDR3 in DNA: TGTGCCAGCAGTTTAGCGGCCGGCGAGCAGTTCTTC. Protein: CASSLAAGEQFF.

J is TRBJ1-1 and V is TRBV5-4; D is unresolved. Trimming took off 0 bases at V and 2 bases at J, with 11 bases between the two ends. Germline V gene lookup returns CDR1 SGHNT and CDR2 YYREEE (reference sequence). The CDR3 runs to 15 residues. CDR3 sequence: CASSLAGSLNTEAFF. CDR3 DNA: TGTGCCAGCAGCTTGGCCGGGAGTTTAAACACTGAAGCTTTCTTT.

V and J are TRBV7-9 and TRBJ1-1; no clear D. Trimming removed 5 bases from V and 0 bases from J, with 13 bases in between. The CDR3 consists of 15 residues. CDR1 and CDR2 from the germline V gene are SEHNR and FQNEAQ (reference sequence). The chain's CDR3 is CASSPRGSLNTEAFF. The CDR3 nucleotides are TGTGCCAGCAGCCCCCGCGGGAGTTTGAACACTGAAGCTTTCTTT.

V and J are TRBV27 and TRBJ2-1, with a possible D match to TRBD2 (6 bases). V shed 5 bases and J shed 12 bases, with 14 bases lying between them. The CDR3 loop spans 12 amino acids. Germline V gene lookup returns CDR1 MNHEY and CDR2 SMNVEV (reference sequence). In DNA, the CDR3 is TGTGCCAGCAGTACCCTGGGGACTGGGCAGTTCTTC. Protein product: CASSTLGTGQFF.

V usage is TRBV5-6 and J usage is TRBJ2-2; possibly TRBD2 for D (6 bases). Germline-derived CDR1 and CDR2 are SGHDT and YYEEEE. The CDR3 has 17 residues. Trimming removed 0 bases from V and 1 base from J, with 13 bases in between. The CDR3 region is CASSLVISGENTGELFF. CDR3 bases: TGTGCCAGCAGCTTGGTTATTAGCGGAGAGAACACCGGGGAGCTGTTTTTT.

This clone is categorized as medium-sized. This chain connects TRBV13 to TRBJ2-7, with TRBD1 identical over 7 bases. The V segment lost 5 bases and the J segment 5 bases; nucleotides outside the gene matches: 9. The germline CDR1 and CDR2 sequences are PRHDT and FYEKMQ (reference sequence). The CDR3 consists of 14 residues. The CDR3 spells CASSRRQGSHEQYF. The CDR3 DNA is TGTGCCAGCAGCAGAAGACAGGGATCCCACGAGCAGTACTTC.

The V gene is TRBV6-1, the J gene TRBJ1-2; D is unresolved. The V end lost 5 bases, the J end lost 2 bases, and 12 bases lay between the germline ends. Germline V gene lookup returns CDR1 MNHNS and CDR2 SASEGT. The CDR3 is made up of 14 amino acids. The CDR3 region is CASSPMGGNYGYTF. The CDR3 DNA sequence: TGTGCCAGCAGTCCAATGGGAGGGAACTATGGCTACACCTTC.